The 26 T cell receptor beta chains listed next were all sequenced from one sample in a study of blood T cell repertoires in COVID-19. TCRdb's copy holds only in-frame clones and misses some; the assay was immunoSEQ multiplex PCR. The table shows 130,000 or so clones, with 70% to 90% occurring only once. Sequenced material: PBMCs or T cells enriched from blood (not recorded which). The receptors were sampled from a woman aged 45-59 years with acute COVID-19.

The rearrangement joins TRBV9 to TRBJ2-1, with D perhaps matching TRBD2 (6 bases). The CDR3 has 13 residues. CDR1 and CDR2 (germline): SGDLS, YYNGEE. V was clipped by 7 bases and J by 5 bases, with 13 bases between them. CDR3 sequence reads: CASRGLADNEQFF. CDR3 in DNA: TGTGCCAGCCGGGGACTTGCAGACAATGAGCAGTTCTTC.

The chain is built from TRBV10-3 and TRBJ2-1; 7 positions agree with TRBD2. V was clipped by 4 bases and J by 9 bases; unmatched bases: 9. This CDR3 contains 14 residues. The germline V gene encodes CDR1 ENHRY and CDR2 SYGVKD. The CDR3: CAISGAGVSIEQFF. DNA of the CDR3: TGTGCCATCAGTGGGGCGGGAGTCTCTATTGAGCAGTTCTTC.

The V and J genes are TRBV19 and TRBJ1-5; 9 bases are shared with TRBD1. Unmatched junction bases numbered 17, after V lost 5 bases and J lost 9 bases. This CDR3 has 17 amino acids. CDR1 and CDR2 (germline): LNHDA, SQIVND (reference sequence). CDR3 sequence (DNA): TGTGCCAGTAGTTCAGGCCCGGGACAGGGCCTGACCTCGCCCCAGCATTTT. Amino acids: CASSSGPGQGLTSPQHF.

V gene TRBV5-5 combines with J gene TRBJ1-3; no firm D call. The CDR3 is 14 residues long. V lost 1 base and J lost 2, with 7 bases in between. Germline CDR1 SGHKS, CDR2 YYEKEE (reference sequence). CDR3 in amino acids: CASSLWGAGNTIYF. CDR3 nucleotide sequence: TGTGCCAGCAGCTTGTGGGGAGCTGGAAACACCATATATTTT.

The CDR3: CASRPGEGKYEQYF. CDR3 DNA: TGTGCCAGCAGGCCCGGGGAGGGGAAGTACGAGCAGTACTTC. This chain connects TRBV7-8 to TRBJ2-7; 7 positions match TRBD2. V trimming: 6 bases; J trimming: 4 bases; junction bases outside the gene matches: 9. Germline V gives CDR1 SGHVS, CDR2 FQNEAQ. The CDR3 has 14 residues.

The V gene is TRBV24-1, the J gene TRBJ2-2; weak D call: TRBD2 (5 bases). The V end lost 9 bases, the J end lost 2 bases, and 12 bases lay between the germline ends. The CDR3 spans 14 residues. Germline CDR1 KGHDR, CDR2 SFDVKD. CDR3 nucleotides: TGTGCCACCCGTCACGGGGAAAACACCGGGGAGCTGTTTTTT. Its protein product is CATRHGENTGELFF.

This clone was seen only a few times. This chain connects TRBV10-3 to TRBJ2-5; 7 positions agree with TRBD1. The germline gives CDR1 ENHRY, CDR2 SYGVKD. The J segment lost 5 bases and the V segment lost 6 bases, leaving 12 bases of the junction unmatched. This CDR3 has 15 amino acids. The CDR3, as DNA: TGTGCCATCAGGAGGACAGGAGAATTATCGGAGACCCAGTACTTC. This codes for CAIRRTGELSETQYF.

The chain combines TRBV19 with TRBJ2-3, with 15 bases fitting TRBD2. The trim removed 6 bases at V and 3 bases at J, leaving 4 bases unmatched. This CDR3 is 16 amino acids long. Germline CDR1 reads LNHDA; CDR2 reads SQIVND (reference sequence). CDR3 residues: CASRRTSGRGTDTQYF. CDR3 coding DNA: TGTGCCAGTAGAAGGACTAGCGGGAGGGGAACAGATACGCAGTATTTT.

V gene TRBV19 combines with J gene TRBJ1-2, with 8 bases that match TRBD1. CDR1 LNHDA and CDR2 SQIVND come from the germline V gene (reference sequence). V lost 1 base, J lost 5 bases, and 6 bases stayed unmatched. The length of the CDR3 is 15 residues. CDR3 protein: CASSIGPGQEYGYTF. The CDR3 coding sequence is TGTGCCAGTAGTATAGGACCGGGACAGGAGTATGGCTACACCTTC.

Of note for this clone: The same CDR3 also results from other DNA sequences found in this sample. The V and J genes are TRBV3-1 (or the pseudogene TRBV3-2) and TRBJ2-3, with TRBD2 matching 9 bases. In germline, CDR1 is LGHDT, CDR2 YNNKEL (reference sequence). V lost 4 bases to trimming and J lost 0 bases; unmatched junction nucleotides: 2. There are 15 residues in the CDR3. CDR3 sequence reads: CASSPTSGSTDTQYF. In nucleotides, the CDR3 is TGTGCCAGCAGCCCAACTAGCGGGAGCACAGATACGCAGTATTTT.

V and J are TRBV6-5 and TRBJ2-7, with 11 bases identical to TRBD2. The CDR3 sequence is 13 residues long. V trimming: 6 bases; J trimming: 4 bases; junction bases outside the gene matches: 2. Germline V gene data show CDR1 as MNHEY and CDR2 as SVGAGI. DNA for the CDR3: TGTGCCAGCAGGAGACTAGCGGGGTACGAGCAGTACTTC. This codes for CASRRLAGYEQYF.

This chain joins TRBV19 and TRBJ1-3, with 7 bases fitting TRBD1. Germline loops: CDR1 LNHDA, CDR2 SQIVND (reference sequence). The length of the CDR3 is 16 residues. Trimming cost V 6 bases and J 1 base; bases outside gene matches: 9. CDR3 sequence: CASRDRPPSSGNTIYF. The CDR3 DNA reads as TGTGCCAGTAGGGACAGGCCACCGTCGTCTGGAAACACCATATATTTT.

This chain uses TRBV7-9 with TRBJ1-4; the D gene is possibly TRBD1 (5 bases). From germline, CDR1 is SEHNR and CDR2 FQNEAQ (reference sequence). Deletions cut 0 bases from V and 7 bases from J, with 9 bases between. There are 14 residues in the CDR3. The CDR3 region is CASSLAGGGEKLFF. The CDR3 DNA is TGTGCCAGCAGCTTAGCGGGGGGAGGTGAAAAACTGTTTTTT.

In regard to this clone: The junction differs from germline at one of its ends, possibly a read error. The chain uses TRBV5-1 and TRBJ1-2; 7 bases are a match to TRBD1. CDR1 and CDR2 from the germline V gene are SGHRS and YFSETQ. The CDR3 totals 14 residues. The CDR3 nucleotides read TGCGCCAGCAGCTCGACAGGGAGGTCCTCTTCCACAAACTTC. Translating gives CASSSTGRSSSTNF.

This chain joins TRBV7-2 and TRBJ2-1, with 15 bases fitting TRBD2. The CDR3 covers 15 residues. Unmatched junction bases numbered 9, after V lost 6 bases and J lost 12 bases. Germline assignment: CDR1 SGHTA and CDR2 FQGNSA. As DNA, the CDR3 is TGTGCCAGCAGTCCAAAAGGACTAGCGGGAGGGCGGCAGTTCTTC. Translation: CASSPKGLAGGRQFF.

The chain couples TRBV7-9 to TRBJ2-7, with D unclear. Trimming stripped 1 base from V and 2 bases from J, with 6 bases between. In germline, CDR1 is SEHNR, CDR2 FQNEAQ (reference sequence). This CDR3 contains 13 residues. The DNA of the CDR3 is TGTGCCAGCAGCTTAGAAGCGCCCTACGAGCAGTACTTC. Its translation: CASSLEAPYEQYF. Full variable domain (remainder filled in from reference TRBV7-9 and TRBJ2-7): DTGVSQNPRHKITKRGQNVTFRCDPISEHNRLYWYRQTLGQGPEFLTYFQNEAQLEKSRLLSDRFSAERPKGSFSTLEIQRTEQGDSAMYLCASSLEAPYEQYFGPGTRLTVT.

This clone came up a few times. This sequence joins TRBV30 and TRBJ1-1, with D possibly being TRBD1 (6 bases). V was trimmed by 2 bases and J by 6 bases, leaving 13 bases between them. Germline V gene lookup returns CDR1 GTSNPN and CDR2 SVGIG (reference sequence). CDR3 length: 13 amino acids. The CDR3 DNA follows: TGTGCCTGGAGTAAAGGGGGTGATGCTGAAGCTTTCTTT. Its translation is CAWSKGGDAEAFF.

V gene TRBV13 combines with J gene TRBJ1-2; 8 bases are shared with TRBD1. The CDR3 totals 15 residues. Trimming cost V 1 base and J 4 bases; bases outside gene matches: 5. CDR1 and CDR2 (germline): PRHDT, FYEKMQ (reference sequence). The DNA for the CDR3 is TGTGCCAGCAGCTTAGACAGGGGGTTTATCTATGGCTACACCTTC. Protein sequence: CASSLDRGFIYGYTF.

The CDR3 protein is CASSTTNRAAEAFF. CDR3 coding DNA: TGTGCCAGCAGCACTACCAACAGGGCTGCTGAAGCTTTCTTT. The V gene is TRBV6-2 or TRBV6-3, the J gene TRBJ1-1, with D possibly being TRBD1 (6 bases). CDR1 is MNHEY, CDR2 SVGEGT, per germline. V was trimmed by 6 bases and J by 6 bases, leaving 17 bases between them. The CDR3 length is 14 residues.

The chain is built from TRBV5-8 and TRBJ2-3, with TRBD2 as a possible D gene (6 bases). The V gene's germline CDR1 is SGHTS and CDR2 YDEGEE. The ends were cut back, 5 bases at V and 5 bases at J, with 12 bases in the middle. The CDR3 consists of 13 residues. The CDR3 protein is CASRAAAGDTQYF. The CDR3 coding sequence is TGTGCCAGCAGGGCAGCAGCGGGAGATACGCAGTATTTT.

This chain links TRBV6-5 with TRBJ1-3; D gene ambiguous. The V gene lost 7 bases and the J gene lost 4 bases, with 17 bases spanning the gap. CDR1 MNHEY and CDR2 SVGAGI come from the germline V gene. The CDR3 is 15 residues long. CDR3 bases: TGTGCCAGCACCTCCGGAGGAGGCATCGGAAACACCATATATTTT. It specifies CASTSGGGIGNTIYF.

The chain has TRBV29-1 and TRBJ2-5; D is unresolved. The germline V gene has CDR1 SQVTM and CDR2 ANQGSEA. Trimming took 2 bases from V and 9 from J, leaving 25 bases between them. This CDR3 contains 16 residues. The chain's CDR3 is CSVEPPSDPVGMAQYF. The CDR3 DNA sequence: TGCAGCGTTGAACCACCCAGCGACCCCGTCGGAATGGCCCAGTACTTC.

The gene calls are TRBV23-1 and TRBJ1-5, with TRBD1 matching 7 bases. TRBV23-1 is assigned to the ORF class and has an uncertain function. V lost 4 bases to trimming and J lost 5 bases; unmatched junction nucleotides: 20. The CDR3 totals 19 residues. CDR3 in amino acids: CASSPFKGNRGPPHQPQHF. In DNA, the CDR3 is TGCGCCAGCAGTCCATTCAAAGGTAACAGGGGCCCGCCCCATCAGCCCCAGCATTTT.

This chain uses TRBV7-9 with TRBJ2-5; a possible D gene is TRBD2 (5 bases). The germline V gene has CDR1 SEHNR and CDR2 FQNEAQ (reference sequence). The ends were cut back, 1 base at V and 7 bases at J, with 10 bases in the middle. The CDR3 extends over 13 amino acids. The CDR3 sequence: CASSLDSAGTQYF. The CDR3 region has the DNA TGTGCCAGCAGCTTAGATAGCGCCGGGACCCAGTACTTC.

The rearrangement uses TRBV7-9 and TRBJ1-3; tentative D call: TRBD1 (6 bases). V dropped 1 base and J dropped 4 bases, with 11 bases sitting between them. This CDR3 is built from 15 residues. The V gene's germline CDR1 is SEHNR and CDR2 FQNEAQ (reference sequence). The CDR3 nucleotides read TGTGCCAGCAGCTTAGGTCAGGGGCCCGGAAACACCATATATTTT. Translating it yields CASSLGQGPGNTIYF.

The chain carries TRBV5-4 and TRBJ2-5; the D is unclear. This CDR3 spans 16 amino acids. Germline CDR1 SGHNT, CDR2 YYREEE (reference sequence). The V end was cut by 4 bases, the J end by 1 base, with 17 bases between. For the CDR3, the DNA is TGTGCCAGCAGCCACCGAACGGCGGCCAGCCAAGAGACCCAGTACTTC. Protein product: CASSHRTAASQETQYF.